A selection of T cell receptor beta chains follows, all from one sample in a study of Graves' ophthalmopathy and Graves' hyperthyroidism. Using its own MiXCR run on the multiplex PCR reads, TCRdb lists one record per CDR3 protein. The data show approximately 160,000 distinct CDR3 sequences, roughly two fifths seen once. The sequenced sample consisted of peripheral blood. Receptor source: a man aged 25 to 40 with Graves' ophthalmopathy. CDR3s include the opening cysteine and the closing phenylalanine or tryptophan. A D gene is named only where the DNA matches it firmly. The listing skips clone size in some rows; elsewhere it reads once, few, many or a size class.

V,size,D,J,CDR3,DNA
TRBV6-2/TRBV6-3,many,TRBD2,TRBJ2-2,CASSRLAGEGELFF,TGTGCCAGCAGCCGACTAGCGGGAGAGGGGGAGCTGTTTTTT
TRBV19,NA,TRBD2,TRBJ2-7,CAVGGREQSEQYF,TGTGCCGTAGGTGGGAGGGAACAGTCCGAGCAGTACTTC
TRBV6-2/TRBV6-3,many,NA,TRBJ1-5,CASSYDRDRGNQPQHF,TGTGCCAGCAGTTACGACAGAGATCGGGGCAATCAGCCCCAGCATTTT
TRBV4-1,NA,NA,TRBJ1-1,CASSRLEGTNTEAFF,TGCGCCAGCAGCCGATTAGAGGGCACGAACACTGAAGCTTTCTTT
TRBV25-1,NA,NA,TRBJ1-1,CASSELTGNTEAFF,TGTGCCAGCAGTGAACTAACAGGAAACACTGAAGCTTTCTTT
TRBV7-2,many,NA,TRBJ2-4,CASTFEDRQNIQYF,TGTGCCAGCACCTTTGAGGACAGACAAAACATTCAGTACTTC
TRBV6-1,once,NA,TRBJ2-7,CASSQERGQGYEQYF,TGCGCCAGCAGCCAAGAACGCGGGCAGGGCTACGAGCAGTACTTC
TRBV10-3,NA,TRBD2,TRBJ2-5,CATNKLAGGPRGETQYF,TGTGCCACAAACAAACTAGCGGGGGGGCCTCGGGGAGAGACCCAGTACTTC
TRBV6-2/TRBV6-3,few,NA,TRBJ1-5,CASSWSIDSLDQPQHF,TGTGCCAGCAGTTGGAGCATCGACAGTCTGGACCAGCCCCAGCATTTT
TRBV4-3,many,TRBD1,TRBJ1-1,CASSQDIGTGFTEAFF,TGCGCCAGCAGCCAAGATATAGGGACAGGGTTCACTGAAGCTTTCTTT
TRBV6-2/TRBV6-3,many,TRBD2,TRBJ2-7,CASRGLAGGLRYGEQYF,TGTGCCAGCAGAGGACTAGCGGGAGGGCTCCGATATGGCGAGCAGTACTTC
TRBV12-3/TRBV12-4,once,NA,TRBJ2-7,CASSLPGRSYEQYF,TGTGCCAGCAGTTTACCGGGCCGCTCCTACGAGCAGTACTTC
TRBV12-3/TRBV12-4,few,TRBD1,TRBJ1-5,CASSLANRGSNQPQHF,TGTGCCAGCAGTTTGGCTAACAGGGGGAGCAATCAGCCCCAGCATTTT
TRBV19,many,TRBD1,TRBJ2-6,CASSIKGQGSSGANVLTF,TGTGCCAGTAGTATAAAGGGACAGGGGAGCTCTGGGGCCAACGTCCTGACTTTC
TRBV4-2,NA,NA,TRBJ2-5,CASSQASGVQETQYF,TGTGCCAGCAGCCAAGCCAGCGGCGTCCAAGAGACCCAGTACTTC
TRBV27,many,TRBD1,TRBJ1-2,CASRTGQAGYTF,TGTGCCAGCAGGACCGGACAGGCCGGCTACACCTTC
TRBV28,NA,NA,TRBJ1-1,CASSDTSDVLEAFF,TGTGCCAGCAGTGATACGTCGGACGTTCTCGAAGCTTTCTTT
TRBV6-1,NA,TRBD1,TRBJ1-1,CASSPDRGRGTEAFF,TGTGCCAGCAGCCCCGACAGGGGGCGCGGGACTGAAGCTTTCTTT
TRBV28,NA,NA,TRBJ1-1,CASTLAGGSGNTEAFF,TGTGCCAGCACCCTAGCCGGGGGCAGTGGGAACACTGAAGCTTTCTTT